The clone carrying this T cell receptor (beta chain) was observed a handful of times. Its target is unknown. These data come from a study of T cell repertoires in cytomegalovirus infection. Across the whole study: Based on public TCR beta signatures, there were indications of CMV infection and of a matching HLA type.

TCRdb independently ran MiXCR on the reads; one entry per CDR3 protein. The data contain over 100,000 distinct CDR3 sequences, about a tenth of them seen just once; the ten biggest clones take up approximately 30%. Study results and limitations: The study found HLA-C-restricted CMV-specific TCR beta clonotypes dominating the ex vivo response. Cumulative public TCR beta family frequency identified carriers of CMV plus the relevant HLA.

The V and J ends lost 2 bases and 2 bases respectively, with 7 bases between them. This CDR3 is built from 14 residues. The germline CDR1 and CDR2 sequences are MNHEY and SMNVEV (reference sequence). This receptor was taken from a human donor in good health (CMV status not recorded). Some clones in this sample may be carry-over from other donors' samples. The chain uses TRBV27 and TRBJ2-1; D might be TRBD2 (5 bases). Sequenced: PBMCs, sequenced either directly or after in vitro stimulation (not recorded which). CDR3 sequence reads: CASSLQLAYNEQFF. The CDR3 coding sequence is TGTGCCAGCAGTTTACAACTAGCCTACAATGAGCAGTTCTTC.